Following are 26 T cell receptor beta chains from one sample sequenced in a study of shared clonotypes between healthy human individuals. TCRdb's table, derived via immunoSEQ multiplex PCR, lists solely in-frame clones and lacks some. Of around 2.5 million clones listed, roughly 93% were seen once; the top ten hold 0.36%. Material for sequencing was naive CD4+ T cells from PBMCs. Subset indicated: CD45RA+ positively selected. Receptor source: a man between 18 and 29 years old in good health. Some clones in this sample may be carry-over from other donors' samples.

The chain has TRBV5-1 and TRBJ2-6, with 8 nucleotides matching TRBD1. The CDR3 extends over 14 amino acids. J gave up 2 bases and V 7 bases, and 2 bases lay outside the gene matches. CDR1 is SGHRS and CDR2 is YFSETQ in the germline V gene. The CDR3 reads CASETGAGANVLTF. In DNA form, the CDR3 reads TGCGCCAGCGAGACAGGGGCTGGGGCCAACGTCCTGACTTTC. Looking up the rest from reference TRBV5-1 and TRBJ2-6 gives the full variable domain: KAGVTQTPRYLIKTRGQQVTLSCSPISGHRSVSWYQQTPGQGLQFLFEYFSETQRNKGNFPGRFSGRQFSNSRSEMNVSTLELGDSALYLCASETGAGANVLTFGAGSRLTVL.

V is TRBV27 and J is TRBJ1-2; possibly TRBD1 for D (6 bases). Between the trimmed V and J ends, which lost 0 bases and 4 bases, there was a span of 12 bases. CDR1 MNHEY and CDR2 SMNVEV come from the germline V gene (reference sequence). The CDR3 covers 15 residues. The CDR3 DNA is TGTGCCAGCAGTTTATCGGGGGGGGCCGGCTATGGCTACACCTTC. Its translation: CASSLSGGAGYGYTF.

This chain links TRBV4-3 with TRBJ1-6; D is ambiguous. Trimming took off 0 bases at V and 12 bases at J, with 15 bases between the two ends. This CDR3 spans 15 amino acids. CDR1 is LGHNA and CDR2 is YSLEER in the germline V gene. The CDR3 region is CASSQDRSRLRPLHF. In DNA, the CDR3 is TGCGCCAGCAGCCAAGATAGGAGCCGCCTTAGACCCCTCCACTTT.

The rearrangement links TRBV5-6 to TRBJ1-2; the D gene is possibly TRBD1 (6 bases). This CDR3 contains 14 residues. Germline V lookup: CDR1 SGHDT, CDR2 YYEEEE. Deletions cut 5 bases from V and 4 bases from J, with 15 bases between. The CDR3 region is CASRSLAGAYGYTF. In DNA form, the CDR3 reads TGTGCCAGCAGATCACTGGCAGGGGCCTATGGCTACACCTTC.

This rearrangement joins TRBV4-1 to TRBJ2-7; no reliable D call. V gave up 2 bases and J gave up 7 bases, with 18 bases separating them. The CDR3 has 15 amino acids. Germline CDR1 reads MGHRA; CDR2 reads YSYEKL. CDR3 bases: TGCGCCAGCAGCCAAACGTGGTCCCTCAGTGGGGAGCAGTACTTC. Its translation: CASSQTWSLSGEQYF.

This sequence joins TRBV9 and TRBJ2-7; 13 bases map to TRBD2. The germline gives CDR1 SGDLS, CDR2 YYNGEE. CDR3 length: 15 residues. With 3 bases clipped from V and 9 bases from J, the junction kept 9 bases outside the gene matches. Here the CDR3 reads CASSASGTSGNLQYF. Written as DNA, the CDR3 is TGTGCCAGCAGCGCCTCCGGGACTAGCGGGAATCTGCAGTACTTC.

In this sample, this clone turned up once. The chain uses TRBV4-1 and TRBJ1-3, with TRBD1 as a possible D gene (6 bases). The CDR3 loop spans 17 amino acids. The germline V gene has CDR1 MGHRA and CDR2 YSYEKL. The germline V and J ends were trimmed by 1 base and 0 bases, with 13 bases remaining between them. DNA of the CDR3: TGCGCCAGCAGCCAAGTAAGGGGGGCAGCCTCTGGAAACACCATATATTTT. It translates to CASSQVRGAASGNTIYF.

Concerning this clone: The same CDR3 also results from other DNA sequences found in this sample. The chain employs TRBV5-1 and TRBJ2-7, with 9 bases fitting TRBD1. V trimming: 2 bases; J trimming: 2 bases; junction bases outside the gene matches: 2. This CDR3 has 14 residues. Germline V gives CDR1 SGHRS, CDR2 YFSETQ. CDR3 in DNA: TGCGCCAGCAGCTTAGGGACAGGGACCTACGAGCAGTACTTC. It translates to CASSLGTGTYEQYF. Full variable domain (remainder filled in from reference TRBV5-1 and TRBJ2-7): KAGVTQTPRYLIKTRGQQVTLSCSPISGHRSVSWYQQTPGQGLQFLFEYFSETQRNKGNFPGRFSGRQFSNSRSEMNVSTLELGDSALYLCASSLGTGTYEQYFGPGTRLTVT.

This clone was seen only a few times. V is TRBV11-2 and J is TRBJ1-1, with D hard to call. The CDR3 length is 13 residues. The V gene's germline CDR1 is SGHAT and CDR2 FQNNGV. The V and J ends lost 5 bases and 10 bases respectively, with 17 bases between them. Here the CDR3 reads CASSPDLAPTAFF. In DNA, the CDR3 is TGTGCCAGCAGCCCCGACCTGGCCCCCACAGCTTTCTTT. The full variable domain, in which reference TRBV11-2 and TRBJ1-1 provide the parts outside the CDR3, is EAGVAQSPRYKIIEKRQSVAFWCNPISGHATLYWYQQILGQGPKLLIQFQNNGVVDDSQLPKDRFSAERLKGVDSTLKIQPAKLEDSAVYLCASSPDLAPTAFFGQGTRLTVV.

DNA for the CDR3: TGTGCCAGCAGGCACCGACTAGCGGGGGGCAATGAGCAGTTCTTC. Protein sequence: CASRHRLAGGNEQFF. The V call is TRBV27, the J call TRBJ2-1, with 13 bases fitting TRBD2. The trim removed 6 bases at V and 6 bases at J, leaving 5 bases unmatched. The CDR3 spans 15 residues. Per the germline V gene, CDR1 is MNHEY and CDR2 is SMNVEV (reference sequence).

The V call is TRBV4-3, the J call TRBJ2-3; TRBD2 matches at 9 bases. Per germline, CDR1 LGHNA and CDR2 YSLEER. The V gene end was trimmed by 1 base and the J gene end by 1 base; junction bases not matched to a gene: 3. The CDR3 extends over 16 amino acids. The CDR3 is CASSQALAGGTDTQYF. The CDR3, as DNA: TGCGCCAGCAGCCAAGCCTTAGCGGGAGGCACAGATACGCAGTATTTT.

This clone was seen just once. The chain has TRBV27 and TRBJ2-3; 8 nucleotides line up with TRBD1. CDR1 is MNHEY and CDR2 is SMNVEV in the germline V gene (reference sequence). This CDR3 spans 14 amino acids. After removal of 7 bases from V and 5 bases from J, the junction contained 8 bases not matched to a gene. In DNA, the CDR3 is TGTGCCAGCACACCAGGGGGCGGGGTAGATACGCAGTATTTT. Its protein is CASTPGGGVDTQYF.

The chain couples TRBV27 to TRBJ2-2; 8 bases align to TRBD2. Germline V CDR1 and CDR2: MNHEY, SMNVEV (reference sequence). With V trimmed by 10 bases and J by 6 bases, 10 bases remained unmatched. This CDR3 region has 14 residues. CDR3 sequence (DNA): TGTGCCACCAGGGTTAGCGGGATGGCCGGGGAGCTGTTTTTT. As protein: CATRVSGMAGELFF.

The chain employs TRBV18 and TRBJ1-1, with 7 bases fitting TRBD1. The CDR3 is 19 amino acids. Looked up from germline, CDR1 is KGHSH and CDR2 is LQKENI. Losses at the gene ends were 4 bases for V and 5 bases for J; bases not matched to a gene: 22. For the CDR3, the DNA is TGTGCCAGCTCACTCGGACAGGTCGGTGTAAGTGGGGCGGGGACTGAAGCTTTCTTT. Translated: CASSLGQVGVSGAGTEAFF.

The chain carries TRBV5-1 and TRBJ1-4; tentative D call: TRBD1 (5 bases). V gave up 3 bases and J gave up 0 bases, with 12 bases separating them. The CDR3 runs to 16 residues. Germline V gene lookup returns CDR1 SGHRS and CDR2 YFSETQ. The CDR3 loop is CASSSGRTATNEKLFF. The DNA for the CDR3 is TGCGCCAGCAGCTCGGGACGGACGGCAACTAATGAAAAACTGTTTTTT.

V and J are TRBV11-2 and TRBJ2-7, with 7 bases aligning to TRBD2. With V trimmed by 1 base and J by 2 bases, 5 bases remained unmatched. Germline-derived CDR1 and CDR2 are SGHAT and FQNNGV. The CDR3 has 15 residues. DNA of the CDR3: TGTGCCAGCAGCTTAGCGGCTAGCGGAACCTACGAGCAGTACTTC. This gives the protein CASSLAASGTYEQYF.

This clone was detected only once. At the DNA level, this CDR3 is encoded by other sequences in the same sample as well. The chain employs TRBV15 and TRBJ1-1; D not resolved. The V gene lost 3 bases and the J gene lost 0 bases, with 8 bases spanning the gap. CDR1 is LNHNV, CDR2 YYDKDF, per germline (reference sequence). The CDR3 runs to 14 residues. The CDR3 DNA reads TGTGCCACCAGCAGGGGCGGAATGAACACTGAAGCTTTCTTT. This sequence encodes CATSRGGMNTEAFF.

For the CDR3, the DNA is TGCGCCAGCACCGGCGGAGGGGCTAATGAAAAACTGTTTTTT. Translated: CASTGGGANEKLFF. The chain carries TRBV5-1 and TRBJ1-4, with D perhaps TRBD1 (5 bases). V lost 6 bases and J 3 bases, leaving 12 bases between the germline ends. CDR1 and CDR2 from the germline V gene are SGHRS and YFSETQ. The CDR3 contains 14 residues. The full variable domain, with the rest looked up from reference TRBV5-1 and TRBJ1-4, is KAGVTQTPRYLIKTRGQQVTLSCSPISGHRSVSWYQQTPGQGLQFLFEYFSETQRNKGNFPGRFSGRQFSNSRSEMNVSTLELGDSALYLCASTGGGANEKLFFGSGTQLSVL.

The V gene is TRBV9, the J gene TRBJ2-7; 8 nucleotides match TRBD1. V was pared by 5 bases and J by 13 bases, with 11 bases of the junction left unmatched. Germline values: CDR1 SGDLS, CDR2 YYNGEE. This CDR3 contains 12 residues. CDR3 protein: CASSGGTGAPYF. As DNA, the CDR3 is TGTGCCAGCAGTGGTGGGACAGGAGCACCCTACTTC.

V usage is TRBV11-3 and J usage is TRBJ2-1; TRBD2 matches at 7 bases. J lost 5 bases, V lost 0 bases, and 10 bases had no gene match. CDR1 SGHNT and CDR2 YENEEA come from the germline V gene. The CDR3 has 17 residues. The CDR3 is CASSLDRGTTGHNEQFF. In nucleotides, the CDR3 is TGTGCCAGCAGCTTAGATCGGGGGACTACGGGTCACAATGAGCAGTTCTTC.

The chain joins TRBV29-1 to TRBJ2-5; TRBD1 matches at 12 bases. The CDR3 has 14 residues. The V and J ends lost 7 bases and 5 bases, in that order; junction bases with no gene match: 8. CDR1 is SQVTM, CDR2 ANQGSEA, per germline. CDR3 loop: CSAAWDRGRETQYF. The DNA for the CDR3 is TGCAGCGCCGCCTGGGACAGGGGGCGGGAGACCCAGTACTTC.

V gene TRBV28 combines with J gene TRBJ1-1, with D possibly matching TRBD1 (5 bases). Per germline, CDR1 MDHEN and CDR2 SYDVKM. The V end was cut by 5 bases, the J end by 10 bases, with 20 bases between. The CDR3 sequence is 14 residues long. The CDR3, as DNA: TGTGCCAGCAGTAATACAGGTCAAATAGCTGGAGCTTTCTTT. Its protein is CASSNTGQIAGAFF.

The V call is TRBV4-2, the J call TRBJ2-5; TRBD1 or TRBD2 may be the D gene (5 bases each). CDR3 length equals 14 residues. Germline V gives CDR1 LGHNA, CDR2 YNFKEQ. Trimming cost V 1 base and J 4 bases, with 10 bases left between them. CDR3 region: CASSQAGTLETQYF. DNA of the CDR3: TGTGCCAGCAGCCAAGCCGGGACCTTAGAGACCCAGTACTTC.

This clone was detected once. V usage is TRBV5-1 and J usage is TRBJ2-1, with 8 bases aligning to TRBD2. J lost 7 bases, V lost 0 bases, and 9 bases had no gene match. Germline V CDR1 and CDR2: SGHRS, YFSETQ. The CDR3 length is 16 residues. The CDR3 is CASSLVTAGVTNEQFF. Here the CDR3 DNA reads TGCGCCAGCAGCTTGGTCACAGCGGGAGTAACGAATGAGCAGTTCTTC.

This clone was observed once. The rearrangement uses TRBV28 and TRBJ2-5; 9 bases are shared with TRBD1. The CDR3 loop spans 16 amino acids. CDR1 MDHEN and CDR2 SYDVKM come from the germline V gene. Trimming at V came to 4 bases and at J to 1 base, leaving 7 bases not matched to a gene. The CDR3 coding sequence is TGTGCCAGCAGTTGGGGGAGGGACAGGGTCCAAGAGACCCAGTACTTC. Translated: CASSWGRDRVQETQYF.

V and J are TRBV29-1 and TRBJ2-7; 12 positions agree with TRBD2. V trimming: 3 bases; J trimming: 4 bases; junction bases outside the gene matches: 10. This CDR3 contains 16 residues. Germline CDR1 reads SQVTM; CDR2 reads ANQGSEA. CDR3 protein: CSVDSPRTSGKYEQYF. The CDR3 region has the DNA TGCAGCGTTGATAGCCCTCGGACTAGCGGGAAGTACGAGCAGTACTTC.